What follows are 3 T cell receptor beta chains derived from one specimen sequenced in a study of blood T cell repertoires in COVID-19. Here immunoSEQ multiplex PCR was the method, and the copy in TCRdb shows in-frame clones only, minus some. The sample holds roughly 68,000 clones, roughly nine tenths seen once. Material for sequencing was peripheral blood. The receptor source for this set is a man in his forties with COVID-19, enrolled during active disease.

This chain uses TRBV6-5 with TRBJ2-7; 9 bases agree with TRBD1. The germline CDR1 and CDR2 sequences are MNHEY and SVGAGI. This CDR3 region has 15 residues. V lost 5 bases, J lost 2 bases, and 7 bases stayed unmatched. CDR3 sequence: CASSPTGGRTYEQYF. The CDR3 DNA reads as TGTGCCAGCAGTCCAACAGGGGGCCGAACCTACGAGCAGTACTTC.

This rearrangement joins TRBV5-1 to TRBJ1-2; TRBD1 agrees at 9 bases. With V trimmed by 4 bases and J by 2 bases, 6 bases remained unmatched. The CDR3 runs to 15 residues. Germline CDR1 reads SGHRS; CDR2 reads YFSETQ. As DNA, the CDR3 is TGCGCCAGCAGCCTGTATACAGGGGGCAACTATGGCTACACCTTC. Amino acid sequence: CASSLYTGGNYGYTF. Looking up the rest from reference TRBV5-1 and TRBJ1-2 gives the full variable domain: KAGVTQTPRYLIKTRGQQVTLSCSPISGHRSVSWYQQTPGQGLQFLFEYFSETQRNKGNFPGRFSGRQFSNSRSEMNVSTLELGDSALYLCASSLYTGGNYGYTFGSGTRLTVV.

CDR3 amino acids: CASTFFVGTGGKKLFF. The CDR3 coding sequence is TGTGCCAGCACCTTTTTCGTGGGGACAGGGGGCAAAAAACTGTTTTTT. The V gene is TRBV7-9, the J gene TRBJ1-4, with 12 nucleotides matching TRBD1. CDR1 and CDR2 (germline): SEHNR, FQNEAQ (reference sequence). The CDR3 sequence is 16 residues long. V lost 7 bases, J lost 9 bases, and 12 bases stayed unmatched.